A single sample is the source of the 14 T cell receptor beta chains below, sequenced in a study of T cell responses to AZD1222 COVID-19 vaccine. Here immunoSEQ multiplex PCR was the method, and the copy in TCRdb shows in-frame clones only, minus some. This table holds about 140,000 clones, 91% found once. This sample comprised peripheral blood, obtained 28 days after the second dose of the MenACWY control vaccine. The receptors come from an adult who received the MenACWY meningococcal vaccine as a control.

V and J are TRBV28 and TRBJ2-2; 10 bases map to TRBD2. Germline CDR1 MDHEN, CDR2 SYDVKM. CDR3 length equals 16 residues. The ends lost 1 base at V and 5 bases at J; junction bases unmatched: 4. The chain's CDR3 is CASSLSGTSATGELFF. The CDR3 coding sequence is TGTGCCAGCAGTTTATCTGGGACTAGCGCTACCGGGGAGCTGTTTTTT.

The CDR3 coding sequence is TGTGCCAGCAGCTTGTCGACAGGGGACACCGGGGAGCTGTTTTTT. Protein sequence: CASSLSTGDTGELFF. The rearrangement uses TRBV7-7 and TRBJ2-2; the match to TRBD1 covers 8 bases. V shed 3 bases, J shed 3 bases, and the junction held 3 bases outside the gene matches. CDR1 and CDR2 from the germline V gene are SSHAT and FNYEAQ (reference sequence). This CDR3 comprises 15 residues.

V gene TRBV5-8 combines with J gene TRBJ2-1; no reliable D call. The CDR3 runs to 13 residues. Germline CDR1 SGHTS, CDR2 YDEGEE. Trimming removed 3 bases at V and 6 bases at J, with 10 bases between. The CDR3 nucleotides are TGTGCCAGCAGCTGGGTTCTCCCCAATGAGCAGTTCTTC. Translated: CASSWVLPNEQFF.

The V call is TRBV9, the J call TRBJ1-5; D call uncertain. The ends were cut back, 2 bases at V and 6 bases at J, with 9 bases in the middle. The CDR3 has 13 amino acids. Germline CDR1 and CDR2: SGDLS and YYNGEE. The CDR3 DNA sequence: TGTGCCAGCAGCGTCAGTCCGGGTCAGCCCCAGCATTTT. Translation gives CASSVSPGQPQHF.

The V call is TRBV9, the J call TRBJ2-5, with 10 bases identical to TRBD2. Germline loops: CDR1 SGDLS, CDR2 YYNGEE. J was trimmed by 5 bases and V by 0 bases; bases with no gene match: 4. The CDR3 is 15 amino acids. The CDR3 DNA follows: TGTGCCAGCAGCGTAGCTAGCGGGAGAGAGGAGACCCAGTACTTC. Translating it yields CASSVASGREETQYF.

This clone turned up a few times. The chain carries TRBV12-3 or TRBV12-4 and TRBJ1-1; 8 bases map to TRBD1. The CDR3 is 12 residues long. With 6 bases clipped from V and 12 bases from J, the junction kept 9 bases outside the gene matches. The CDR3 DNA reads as TGTGCCAGCAGGAAGACAGGGGAGGGAACTTTCTTT. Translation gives CASRKTGEGTFF.

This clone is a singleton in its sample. CDR3 in DNA: TGTGCCAGCAGCCAAGGGGGCGACGAGCAGTACTTC. This translates into CASSQGGDEQYF. V is TRBV3-1 (or the pseudogene TRBV3-2) and J is TRBJ2-7, with a possible D match to TRBD1 (5 bases). The V end lost 1 base, the J end lost 5 bases, and 6 bases lay between the germline ends. CDR3 length: 12 amino acids. Germline CDR1 is LGHDT and CDR2 is YNNKEL (reference sequence).

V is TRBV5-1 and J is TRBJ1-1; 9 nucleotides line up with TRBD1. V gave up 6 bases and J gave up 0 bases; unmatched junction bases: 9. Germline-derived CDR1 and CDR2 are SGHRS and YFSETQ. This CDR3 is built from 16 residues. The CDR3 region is CASTRQTGGLNTEAFF. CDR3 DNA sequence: TGCGCCAGCACCAGACAGACAGGGGGTTTGAACACTGAAGCTTTCTTT.

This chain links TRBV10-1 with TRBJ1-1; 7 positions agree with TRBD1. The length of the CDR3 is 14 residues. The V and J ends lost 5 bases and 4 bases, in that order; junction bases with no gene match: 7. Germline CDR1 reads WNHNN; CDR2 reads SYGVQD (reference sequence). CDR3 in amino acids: CASSLDREGTEAFF. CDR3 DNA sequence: TGCGCCAGCAGTCTAGACAGGGAAGGCACTGAAGCTTTCTTT.

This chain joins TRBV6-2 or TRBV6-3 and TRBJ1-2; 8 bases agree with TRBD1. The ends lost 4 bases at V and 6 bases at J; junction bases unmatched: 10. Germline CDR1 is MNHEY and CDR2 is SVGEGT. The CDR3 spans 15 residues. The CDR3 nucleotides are TGTGCCAGCAGTTTCCGAGGACAGGGTTGGGATGGCTACACCTTC. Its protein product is CASSFRGQGWDGYTF.

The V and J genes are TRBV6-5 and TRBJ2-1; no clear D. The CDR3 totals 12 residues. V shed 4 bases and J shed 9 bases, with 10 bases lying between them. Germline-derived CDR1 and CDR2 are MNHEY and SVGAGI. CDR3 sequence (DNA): TGTGCCAGCAGTTCCGCTGTGGGTGAGCAGTTCTTC. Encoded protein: CASSSAVGEQFF.

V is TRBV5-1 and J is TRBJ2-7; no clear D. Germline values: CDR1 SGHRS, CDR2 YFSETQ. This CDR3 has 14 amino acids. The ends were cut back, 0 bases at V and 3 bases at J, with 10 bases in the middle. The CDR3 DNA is TGCGCCAGCAGCTTGGACAGTGTTTACTACGAGCAGTACTTC. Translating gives CASSLDSVYYEQYF.

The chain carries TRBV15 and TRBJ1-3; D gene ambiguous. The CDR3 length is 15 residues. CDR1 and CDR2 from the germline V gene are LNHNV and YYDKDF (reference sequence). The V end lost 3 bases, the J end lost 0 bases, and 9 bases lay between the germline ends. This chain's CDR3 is CATSSGTYSGNTIYF. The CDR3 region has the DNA TGTGCCACCAGCAGCGGCACGTACTCTGGAAACACCATATATTTT.

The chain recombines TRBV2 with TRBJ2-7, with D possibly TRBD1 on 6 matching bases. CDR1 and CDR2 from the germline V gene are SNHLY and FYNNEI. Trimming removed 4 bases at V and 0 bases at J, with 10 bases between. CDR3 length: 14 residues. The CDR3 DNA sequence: TGTGCCAGCAGTGCCCAGGGGCTCTCCTACGAGCAGTACTTC. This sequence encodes CASSAQGLSYEQYF.